Following are 27 T cell receptor beta chains from one sample sequenced in a study of cytomegalovirus exposure and HLA in healthy donors. The PCR used 60 Vbeta and 13 Jbeta primers. Sequencing used immunoSEQ multiplex PCR; TCRdb keeps in-frame clones, though not all of them. Of some 80,000 clones in the sample, around 78% are singletons; the top ten hold approximately 3.4%. Sequenced input: PBMCs. All receptors come from a man aged 35 to 55 in good health and CMV-seronegative.

The chain couples TRBV6-1 to TRBJ2-3; the match to TRBD1 covers 10 bases. J lost 4 bases, V lost 8 bases, and 9 bases had no gene match. The CDR3 has 15 residues. CDR1 is MNHNS, CDR2 SASEGT, per germline. The CDR3 here is CASVLGQGFPDTQYF. In nucleotides, the CDR3 is TGTGCCAGCGTCTTGGGACAGGGGTTCCCAGATACGCAGTATTTT.

The rearrangement joins TRBV28 to TRBJ1-4, with a possible D match to TRBD1 (6 bases). The CDR3 runs 16 residues. Germline CDR1 MDHEN, CDR2 SYDVKM. V lost 3 bases and J lost 8, with 19 bases in between. CDR3 sequence reads: CASSFIDAGEEEKLFF. In DNA form, the CDR3 reads TGTGCCAGCAGTTTCATCGATGCAGGGGAAGAGGAAAAACTGTTTTTT.

V is TRBV9 and J is TRBJ1-5; D is ambiguous. The length of the CDR3 is 14 residues. Germline CDR1 reads SGDLS; CDR2 reads YYNGEE. With 0 bases removed from V and 7 bases from J, the gap between germline ends came to 11 bases. The CDR3 loop reads CASSVGGLGQPQHF. CDR3 sequence (DNA): TGTGCCAGCAGCGTAGGAGGTCTCGGCCAGCCCCAGCATTTT.

The J gene is TRBJ1-1, the V gene TRBV4-1; tentatively, D is TRBD1 (6 bases). This CDR3 is built from 16 residues. The V and J ends lost 5 bases and 4 bases respectively, with 20 bases between them. Germline V lookup: CDR1 MGHRA, CDR2 YSYEKL. The CDR3 DNA is TGCGCCAGCAGCTATAAGAGCGAATTCAGGGGCACTGAAGCTTTCTTT. Residues: CASSYKSEFRGTEAFF.

The rearrangement uses TRBV6-6 and TRBJ1-1, with D unresolved. Germline V gene lookup returns CDR1 MNHNY and CDR2 SVGAGI (reference sequence). The CDR3 consists of 13 residues. V lost 4 bases and J 0 bases, leaving 6 bases between the germline ends. The CDR3 DNA is TGTGCCAGCAGTTTAACGGTGAACACTGAAGCTTTCTTT. It specifies CASSLTVNTEAFF.

This chain joins TRBV5-1 and TRBJ2-2; 14 nucleotides line up with TRBD2. The CDR3 runs 15 residues. CDR1 and CDR2 (germline): SGHRS, YFSETQ. Trimming at V came to 6 bases and at J to 5 bases, leaving 3 bases not matched to a gene. For the CDR3, the DNA is TGCGCCAGCACCCGACTAGCGGGGGGGACCGGGGAGCTGTTTTTT. It is translated as CASTRLAGGTGELFF.

The V and J genes are TRBV29-1 and TRBJ1-1; maybe TRBD1 (6 bases). V lost 6 bases, J lost 7 bases, and 9 bases lay in between. The CDR3 totals 10 residues. Per the germline V gene, CDR1 is SQVTM and CDR2 is ANQGSEA. CDR3 nucleotides: TGCAGCGTAGGGGGTGGTGAAGCTTTCTTT. Its protein is CSVGGGEAFF. Supplemented by reference TRBV29-1 and TRBJ1-1, the full variable domain reads SAVISQKPSRDICQRGTSLTIQCQVDSQVTMMFWYRQQPGQSLTLIATANQGSEATYESGFVIDKFPISRPNLTFSTLTVSNMSPEDSSIYLCSVGGGEAFFGQGTRLTVV.

The V gene is TRBV7-2, the J gene TRBJ1-6; TRBD1 matches at 8 bases. Germline assignment: CDR1 SGHTA and CDR2 FQGNSA. The CDR3 runs 17 residues. J gave up 0 bases and V 4 bases, and 5 bases lay outside the gene matches. CDR3 sequence (DNA): TGTGCCAGCAGCTCACGACAGGGGAGCTCCTATAATTCACCCCTCCACTTT. This encodes CASSSRQGSSYNSPLHF.

The count of this clone is one. This rearrangement joins TRBV11-3 to TRBJ2-7, with 12 bases matching TRBD2. The V gene's germline CDR1 is SGHNT and CDR2 YENEEA. J was trimmed by 6 bases and V by 3 bases; bases with no gene match: 3. The CDR3 is 14 amino acids. CDR3 bases: TGTGCCAGCAGCTTCGGACTAGCGGGGTTCGAGCAGTACTTC. This sequence encodes CASSFGLAGFEQYF.

V usage is TRBV10-3 and J usage is TRBJ1-1; D not certain. The CDR3 spans 13 residues. V shed 8 bases and J shed 1 base, with 11 bases lying between them. Germline lookup yields CDR1 ENHRY and CDR2 SYGVKD. CDR3 residues: CAIGRTGNTEAFF. The CDR3 region has the DNA TGTGCCATCGGCCGTACGGGGAACACTGAAGCTTTCTTT.

CDR3 coding DNA: TGTGCCAGCAGCTCCCACCCGACACGGAATAGCAATCAGCCCCAGCATTTT. It translates to CASSSHPTRNSNQPQHF. This sequence joins TRBV5-5 and TRBJ1-5; D gene uncertain. Germline CDR1 is SGHKS and CDR2 is YYEKEE (reference sequence). There are 17 residues in the CDR3. Trimming left V 3 bases short and J 0 bases short, with 16 bases between.

Only a few counts were recorded for this clone. The J gene is TRBJ1-5, the V gene TRBV6-1; D possibly corresponds to TRBD1 (5 bases). This CDR3 contains 14 residues. The V end lost 7 bases, the J end lost 4 bases, and 14 bases lay between the germline ends. CDR1 is MNHNS, CDR2 SASEGT, per germline. The CDR3 bases are TGTGCCAGCAACTACGGGGGAGGAAATCAGCCCCAGCATTTT. This encodes CASNYGGGNQPQHF.

This chain links TRBV6-5 with TRBJ2-7; no reliable D call. Germline V gives CDR1 MNHEY, CDR2 SVGAGI. V was pared by 0 bases and J by 4 bases, with 16 bases between. This CDR3 is 16 amino acids long. CDR3 nucleotide sequence: TGTGCCAGCAGTTACTCGGTTGCGGCAGAACGTTACGAGCAGTACTTC. It specifies CASSYSVAAERYEQYF.

As regards this clone: One end of the junction fails to match germline, which may point to a read error. This chain joins TRBV5-4 and TRBJ1-2; TRBD1 matches at 8 bases. Germline V gene sequence: CDR1 SGHNT, CDR2 YYREEE (reference sequence). This CDR3 contains 15 residues. The CDR3 DNA follows: TGTGCCAGCAGTTTGGACAGGGCCTACCCCAGGGGCTACACCTTC. Amino acids: CASSLDRAYPRGYTF.

The chain recombines TRBV4-2 with TRBJ2-7; 10 bases match TRBD2. The CDR3 length is 16 residues. Germline V CDR1 and CDR2: LGHNA, YNFKEQ. The trim removed 3 bases at V and 3 bases at J, leaving 8 bases unmatched. CDR3 bases: TGTGCCAGCAGCCAGGACCTTAGCGGGGGGATCTACGAGCAGTACTTC. The encoded protein is CASSQDLSGGIYEQYF.

V is TRBV14 and J is TRBJ1-2; D not resolved. V was trimmed by 0 bases and J by 7 bases, leaving 3 bases between them. The CDR3 contains 11 residues. Germline V gives CDR1 SGHDN, CDR2 FVKESK. The CDR3 reads CASSQDRGYTF. CDR3 bases: TGTGCCAGCAGCCAAGATCGTGGCTACACCTTC.

V usage is TRBV9 and J usage is TRBJ2-2; D perhaps matches TRBD2 (5 bases). Germline V gene sequence: CDR1 SGDLS, CDR2 YYNGEE. This CDR3 contains 16 residues. V gave up 1 base and J gave up 5 bases, with 15 bases separating them. The CDR3 is CASSVLVGPGTGELFF. CDR3 DNA: TGTGCCAGCAGCGTATTGGTAGGGCCGGGGACCGGGGAGCTGTTTTTT.

This chain uses TRBV6-6 with TRBJ1-5; 7 nucleotides line up with TRBD1. The CDR3 has 13 amino acids. Germline loops: CDR1 MNHNY, CDR2 SVGAGI (reference sequence). After removal of 6 bases from V and 7 bases from J, the junction contained 6 bases not matched to a gene. The CDR3 nucleotides read TGTGCCAGCAGAAGACAGGGCGGACAGCCCCAGCATTTT. This encodes CASRRQGGQPQHF.

The rearrangement joins TRBV7-9 to TRBJ2-7, with 10 bases identical to TRBD1. CDR3 length equals 14 residues. Per the germline V gene, CDR1 is SEHNR and CDR2 is FQNEAQ (reference sequence). Trimming at V came to 6 bases and at J to 5 bases, leaving 7 bases not matched to a gene. CDR3 DNA sequence: TGTGCCAGCAGGGATTGGGGACAGGGGAACGAGCAGTACTTC. Translation gives CASRDWGQGNEQYF.

The chain joins TRBV14 to TRBJ2-5; 7 bases are a match to TRBD2. From germline, CDR1 is SGHDN and CDR2 FVKESK. J was trimmed by 0 bases and V by 3 bases; bases with no gene match: 7. The CDR3 spans 16 residues. CDR3 sequence: CASSHWEGTDQETQYF. CDR3 DNA: TGTGCCAGCAGCCATTGGGAGGGTACGGACCAAGAGACCCAGTACTTC.

The chain joins TRBV30 to TRBJ1-3; tentative D call: TRBD1 (5 bases). The CDR3 consists of 15 residues. CDR1 and CDR2 from the germline V gene are GTSNPN and SVGIG (reference sequence). V lost 3 bases and J lost 9, with 21 bases in between. In DNA form, the CDR3 reads TGTGCCTGGAGCGTGTACAAGGGGTCGCTGGCCACCATATATTTT. Its protein product is CAWSVYKGSLATIYF.

The V gene is TRBV6-9, the J gene TRBJ2-1; tentative D call: TRBD2 (6 bases). Germline V gene data show CDR1 as MNHGY and CDR2 as SVAAGI. The CDR3 has 18 residues. Trimming removed 5 bases at V and 1 base at J, with 21 bases between. CDR3 sequence reads: CASSAGSPREVSYNEQFF. Here the CDR3 DNA reads TGTGCCAGCAGTGCCGGGAGCCCTAGAGAAGTTTCCTACAATGAGCAGTTCTTC.

This chain joins TRBV10-1 and TRBJ2-7, with D perhaps TRBD1 (5 bases). The CDR3 is 13 amino acids. Germline V CDR1 and CDR2: WNHNN, SYGVQD (reference sequence). Trimming cost V 5 bases and J 2 bases, with 10 bases left between them. CDR3 coding DNA: TGCGCCAGCAGTTCGACAGTAACCTACGAGCAGTACTTC. This translates into CASSSTVTYEQYF.

The rearrangement uses TRBV10-2 and TRBJ2-2, with 8 bases identical to TRBD1. The CDR3 consists of 17 residues. Trimming removed 5 bases from V and 4 bases from J; junction bases left unmatched: 12. In germline, CDR1 is WSHSY, CDR2 SAAADI. This CDR3 is CASSPSPTGAATGELFF. The CDR3 DNA follows: TGCGCCAGCAGTCCATCCCCGACAGGGGCGGCCACCGGGGAGCTGTTTTTT.

The chain couples TRBV5-6 to TRBJ1-5, with TRBD1 as a possible D gene (5 bases). The CDR3 has 15 amino acids. V was pared by 3 bases and J by 3 bases, with 13 bases between. CDR1 and CDR2 (germline): SGHDT, YYEEEE. CDR3 sequence (DNA): TGTGCCAGCAGCTCCAGCGGGGGTCTCAATCAGCCCCAGCATTTT. Translated, it gives CASSSSGGLNQPQHF.

On this clone itself: A read error may account for a junction end that differs from germline. The chain uses TRBV7-9 and TRBJ2-7, with no clear D. This CDR3 region has 15 residues. The V gene's germline CDR1 is SEHNR and CDR2 FQNEAQ (reference sequence). CDR3 in amino acids: CSSSLLSPDSNEQYF. The CDR3 DNA follows: TGTTCCAGCAGCTTATTATCCCCTGACTCCAACGAGCAGTACTTC. Using reference TRBV7-9 and TRBJ2-7 for the parts outside the CDR3, the full variable domain is DTGVSQNPRHKITKRGQNVTFRCDPISEHNRLYWYRQTLGQGPEFLTYFQNEAQLEKSRLLSDRFSAERPKGSFSTLEIQRTEQGDSAMYLCSSSLLSPDSNEQYFGPGTRLTVT.

V usage is TRBV2 and J usage is TRBJ1-2, with a weak D call TRBD1 (5 bases). CDR3 size: 11 residues. Between the trimmed V and J ends, which lost 5 bases and 8 bases, there was a span of 9 bases. Germline V lookup: CDR1 SNHLY, CDR2 FYNNEI. The CDR3 bases are TGTGCCAGCAGTAGGGGAGGGGGCTACACCTTC. Protein sequence: CASSRGGGYTF.